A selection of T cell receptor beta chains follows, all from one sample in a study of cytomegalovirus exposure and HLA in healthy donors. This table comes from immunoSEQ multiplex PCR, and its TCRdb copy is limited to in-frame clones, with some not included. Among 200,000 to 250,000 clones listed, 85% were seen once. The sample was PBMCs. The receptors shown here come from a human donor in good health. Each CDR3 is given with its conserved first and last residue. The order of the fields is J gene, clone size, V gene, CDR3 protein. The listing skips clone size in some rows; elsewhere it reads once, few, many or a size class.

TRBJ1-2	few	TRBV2	CASSTQGTKYGYTF
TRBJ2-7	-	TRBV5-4	CASSLDSGTSEQYF
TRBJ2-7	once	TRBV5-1	CASSSRHRTGLAVTEQYF
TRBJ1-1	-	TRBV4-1	CASRSSGGMGTEAFF
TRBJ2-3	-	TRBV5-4	CASSPKLAGDTDTQYF
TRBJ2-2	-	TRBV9	CASSAGLAGAPGELFF
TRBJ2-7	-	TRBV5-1	CASSRKLGTGVGEQYF
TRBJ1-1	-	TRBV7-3	CASSAGGNTEAFF
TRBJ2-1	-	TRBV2	CASKLDTYNEQFF
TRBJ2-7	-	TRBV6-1	CASSEGTSGRESPYEQYF
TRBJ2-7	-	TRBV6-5	CASKNSGRAYEQYF
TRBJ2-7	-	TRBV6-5	CASSDRGVSNEQYF
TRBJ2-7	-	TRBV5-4	CASSLRLAGSYEQYF
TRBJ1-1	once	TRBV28	CASREGQGWSEAFF
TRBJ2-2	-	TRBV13	CASTNRGDGLGELFF
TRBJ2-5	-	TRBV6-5	CASSATGGAGHF
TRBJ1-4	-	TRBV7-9	CASSRGAAPNEKLFF
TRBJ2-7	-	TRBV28	CASTASLYEQYF
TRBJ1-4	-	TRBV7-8	CASSLEITNEKLFF
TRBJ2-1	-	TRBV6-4	CASSARPGQGDNEQFF
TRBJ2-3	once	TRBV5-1	CASSLEGLGQSTDTQYF
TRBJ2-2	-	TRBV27	CASTPAGFTGELFF
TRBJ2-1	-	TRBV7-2	CASSGDSFYNEQFF
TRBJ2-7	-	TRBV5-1	CASSLDWDFYEQYF
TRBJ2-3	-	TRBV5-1	CASSSRGKGQGAKDTQYF
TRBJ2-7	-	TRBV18	CASSPISGEGGEQYF
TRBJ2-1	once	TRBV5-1	CASSPRSSAQGPEQFF
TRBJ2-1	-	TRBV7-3	CASSLDSGNEQFF
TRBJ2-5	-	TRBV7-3	CASSTSGSGSETQYF
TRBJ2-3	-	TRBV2	CASSDMAGRLNTQYF
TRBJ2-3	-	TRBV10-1	CASSLTSGKADTQYF
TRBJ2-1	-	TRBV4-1	CASSQGEDNEQFF
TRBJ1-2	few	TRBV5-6	CASSLGHTRGYTF
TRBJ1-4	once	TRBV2	CASSFEGGTNEKLFF
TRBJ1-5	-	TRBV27	CASSLSAEGTGANQPQHF
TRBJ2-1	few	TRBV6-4	CASSAETGGVNEQFF
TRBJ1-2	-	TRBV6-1	CASTRGATNYGYTF
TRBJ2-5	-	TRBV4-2	CASSQDLSGGGKTQYF
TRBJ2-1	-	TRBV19	CASSIFSTGLEDEQFF
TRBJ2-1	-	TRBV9	CASSVAGWGNEQFF